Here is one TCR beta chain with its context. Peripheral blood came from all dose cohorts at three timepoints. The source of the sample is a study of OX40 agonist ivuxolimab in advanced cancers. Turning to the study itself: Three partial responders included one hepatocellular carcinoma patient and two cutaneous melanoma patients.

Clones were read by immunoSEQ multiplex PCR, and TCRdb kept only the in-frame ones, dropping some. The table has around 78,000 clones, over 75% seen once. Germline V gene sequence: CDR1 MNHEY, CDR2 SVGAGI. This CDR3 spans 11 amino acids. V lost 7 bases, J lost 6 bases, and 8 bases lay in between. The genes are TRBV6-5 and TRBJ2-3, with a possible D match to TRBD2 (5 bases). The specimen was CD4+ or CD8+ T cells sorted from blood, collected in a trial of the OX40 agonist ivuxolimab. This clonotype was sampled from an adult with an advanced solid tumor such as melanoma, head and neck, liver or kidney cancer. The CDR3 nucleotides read TGTGCCAGCAATGGCGGGGATACGCAGTATTTT. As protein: CASNGGDTQYF.